These 22 T cell receptor beta chains were sequenced from one sample in a study of T cells after yellow fever vaccination. MiXCR, run by TCRdb on the 5' RACE reads, gives a single entry per CDR3 protein. The table lists some 550,000 distinct CDR3 sequences, around 21% of them singletons, with 13% to 15% in the top ten. The specimen comprised PBMCs, sampled 15 days after the yellow fever booster vaccination. Receptors originate from a man aged 25 to 45 who received the YFV17D yellow fever vaccine.

The J gene is TRBJ2-1, the V gene TRBV4-2; D is possibly TRBD2 (6 bases). CDR3 size: 14 residues. V shed 4 bases and J shed 6 bases, with 13 bases lying between them. Germline V gives CDR1 LGHNA, CDR2 YNFKEQ. The CDR3 is CASSRGILCNEQFF. The DNA for the CDR3 is TGTGCCAGCAGCCGCGGGATCCTCTGCAATGAGCAGTTCTTC.

This sequence joins TRBV20-1 and TRBJ1-2; D perhaps matches TRBD1 (5 bases). This CDR3 contains 12 residues. Trimming took off 6 bases at V and 1 base at J, with 9 bases between the two ends. CDR1 DFQATT and CDR2 SNEGSKA come from the germline V gene (reference sequence). The CDR3 DNA reads as TGCAGTGCCGTTCAGGGTAACTATGGCTACACCTTC. Translating gives CSAVQGNYGYTF.

This chain uses TRBV5-1 with TRBJ1-2; TRBD1 matches 9 bases. Germline CDR1 is SGHRS and CDR2 is YFSETQ. The CDR3 consists of 16 residues. The ends lost 0 bases at V and 8 bases at J; junction bases unmatched: 11. The CDR3 here is CASSLDYGGQGRGYTF. The CDR3 region has the DNA TGCGCCAGCAGCTTGGATTATGGTGGACAGGGGCGCGGCTACACCTTC. Using reference TRBV5-1 and TRBJ1-2 for the parts outside the CDR3, the full variable domain is KAGVTQTPRYLIKTRGQQVTLSCSPISGHRSVSWYQQTPGQGLQFLFEYFSETQRNKGNFPGRFSGRQFSNSRSEMNVSTLELGDSALYLCASSLDYGGQGRGYTFGSGTRLTVV.

The rearrangement joins TRBV20-1 to TRBJ2-3; either TRBD1 or TRBD2 may fit D (5 bases each). CDR3 length: 16 amino acids. Trimming removed 7 bases from V and 0 bases from J, with 20 bases in between. The germline V gene has CDR1 DFQATT and CDR2 SNEGSKA (reference sequence). CDR3 loop: CSGSDRLTTSTDTQYF. In nucleotides, the CDR3 is TGCAGTGGAAGCGACAGACTAACAACTAGCACAGATACGCAGTATTTT.

There are a few counts of this clonotype. The chain couples TRBV18 to TRBJ2-3, with TRBD2 as a possible D gene (7 bases). The V end lost 3 bases, the J end lost 2 bases, and 12 bases lay between the germline ends. Germline V CDR1 and CDR2: KGHSH, LQKENI. The length of the CDR3 is 15 residues. In nucleotides, the CDR3 is TGTGCCAGCTCACCGGGGGGGCCCTTCACAGATACGCAGTATTTT. It yields the protein CASSPGGPFTDTQYF.

This clonotype came up a few times. The CDR3 region is CSVLAGTYEQYF. The DNA of the CDR3 is TGCAGCGTTTTAGCGGGTACCTACGAGCAGTACTTC. The rearrangement uses TRBV29-1 and TRBJ2-7; 7 positions agree with TRBD2. This CDR3 region has 12 residues. The V and J ends lost 5 bases and 2 bases, in that order; junction bases with no gene match: 3. In germline, CDR1 is SQVTM, CDR2 ANQGSEA.

In this sample, this clonotype turned up a few times. DNA of the CDR3: TGCAGCCACAAAGGACGGGAGGGCCTCAATGAGCAGTTCTTC. Translated, it gives CSHKGREGLNEQFF. The V and J genes are TRBV29-1 and TRBJ2-1; TRBD2 matches 8 bases. The trim removed 8 bases at V and 6 bases at J, leaving 12 bases unmatched. CDR1 is SQVTM, CDR2 ANQGSEA, per germline. The CDR3 sequence is 14 residues long.

The chain employs TRBV5-1 and TRBJ2-3; 7 bases map to TRBD2. Trimming took 4 bases from V and 4 from J; bases not matched to a gene: 6. CDR1 is SGHRS, CDR2 YFSETQ, per germline. CDR3 length: 14 amino acids. The CDR3 DNA is TGCGCCAGCAGCGACAGCGGGGAATCAGATACGCAGTATTTT. As protein: CASSDSGESDTQYF.

The chain uses TRBV28 and TRBJ2-5; D ambiguous. CDR3 length: 12 amino acids. The germline V gene encodes CDR1 MDHEN and CDR2 SYDVKM. Trimming took off 3 bases at V and 13 bases at J, with 15 bases between the two ends. Here the CDR3 reads CASSFVRSGRYF. CDR3 coding DNA: TGTGCCAGCAGTTTTGTCCGCTCCGGGCGGTACTTC.

This clonotype was detected a few times. The chain employs TRBV4-2 and TRBJ2-5, with 12 bases aligning to TRBD2. V lost 4 bases and J lost 5; bases outside the gene matches: 11. Germline loops: CDR1 LGHNA, CDR2 YNFKEQ. This CDR3 contains 17 residues. The CDR3: CASSRRLAGVKKETQYF. In DNA form, the CDR3 reads TGTGCCAGCAGCCGGCGACTAGCGGGAGTGAAGAAGGAGACCCAGTACTTC.

The table lists this clonotype with a few counts. V usage is TRBV19 and J usage is TRBJ2-5, with D perhaps TRBD2 (5 bases). The germline V gene encodes CDR1 LNHDA and CDR2 SQIVND (reference sequence). The V gene lost 4 bases and the J gene lost 1 base, with 10 bases spanning the gap. The CDR3 extends over 14 amino acids. The CDR3 reads CASSRESRQETQYF. The CDR3 nucleotides are TGTGCCAGTAGTAGGGAGAGCCGCCAAGAGACCCAGTACTTC.

The chain combines TRBV29-1 with TRBJ2-2, with 7 bases fitting TRBD2. Looked up from germline, CDR1 is SQVTM and CDR2 is ANQGSEA. V shed 4 bases, J shed 0 bases, and the junction held 2 bases outside the gene matches. The CDR3 totals 14 residues. The CDR3 here is CSVGLAANTGELFF. The DNA of the CDR3 is TGCAGCGTTGGTCTAGCGGCGAACACCGGGGAGCTGTTTTTT.

A few counts support this clonotype. This rearrangement joins TRBV18 to TRBJ1-1, with D perhaps matching TRBD1 (6 bases). V lost 3 bases, J lost 6 bases, and 8 bases lay in between. The CDR3 runs 12 residues. The germline V gene encodes CDR1 KGHSH and CDR2 LQKENI. For the CDR3, the DNA is TGTGCCAGCTCACCCCCAGGGGCTGAAGCTTTCTTT. Protein product: CASSPPGAEAFF.

V gene TRBV15 combines with J gene TRBJ2-1, with D possibly being TRBD2 (6 bases). Germline V gives CDR1 LNHNV, CDR2 YYDKDF (reference sequence). There are 15 residues in the CDR3. Trimming left V 1 base short and J 0 bases short, with 7 bases between. The CDR3 DNA sequence: TGTGCCACCAGCAGAGGACTAGGCTCCTACAATGAGCAGTTCTTC. This encodes CATSRGLGSYNEQFF.

V is TRBV7-2 and J is TRBJ2-2; D is unresolved. Per the germline V gene, CDR1 is SGHTA and CDR2 is FQGNSA. Trimming took 7 bases from V and 8 from J, leaving 11 bases between them. The CDR3 length is 12 residues. As DNA, the CDR3 is TGTGCCAGCAACACCCTGTCTGGGGAGCTGTTTTTT. Amino acids: CASNTLSGELFF.

The table lists this clonotype with a count of one. At one boundary the junction diverges from the germline segment, which might be a read error. The chain combines TRBV20-1 with TRBJ2-1; tentatively, D is TRBD2 (6 bases). The CDR3 has 15 residues. From germline, CDR1 is DFQATT and CDR2 SNEGSKA (reference sequence). CDR3 coding DNA: TGCAGTGCCACCTCGACTAGATTCTCCTACAATGAGCCGTTCTTC. Residues: CSATSTRFSYNEPFF.

The chain recombines TRBV12-3 or TRBV12-4 with TRBJ2-1; 10 nucleotides align to TRBD2. The length of the CDR3 is 15 residues. V was pared by 7 bases and J by 5 bases, with 8 bases of the junction left unmatched. In DNA, the CDR3 is TGTGCCAGCACTAATAGCGGGAGGCTGAACAATGAGCAGTTCTTC. Its protein is CASTNSGRLNNEQFF.

The rearrangement uses TRBV7-8 and TRBJ2-5; 9 bases line up with TRBD1. V dropped 5 bases and J dropped 5; count of bases not matched to a gene: 6. The CDR3 has 14 residues. Germline V lookup: CDR1 SGHVS, CDR2 FQNEAQ. In DNA form, the CDR3 reads TGTGCCAGCAGCATGAACAGGGGGCTGGAGACCCAGTACTTC. It encodes CASSMNRGLETQYF.

This clonotype was detected only a few times. This chain connects TRBV6-2 or TRBV6-3 to TRBJ2-7; the match to TRBD1 covers 9 bases. V lost 2 bases and J lost 6; bases outside the gene matches: 5. Germline V lookup: CDR1 MNHEY, CDR2 SVGEGT. This CDR3 is 14 amino acids long. CDR3 residues: CASSYPDRGSEQYF. CDR3 bases: TGTGCCAGCAGTTACCCGGACAGGGGAAGCGAGCAGTACTTC.

The chain joins TRBV7-2 to TRBJ2-7; D is perhaps TRBD1 or TRBD2 (5 bases each). Deletions cut 1 base from V and 2 bases from J, with 12 bases between. The CDR3 is made up of 15 amino acids. The germline CDR1 and CDR2 sequences are SGHTA and FQGNSA. The CDR3 loop reads CASSLGGAYPYEQYF. The CDR3 bases are TGTGCCAGCAGCTTAGGAGGGGCCTACCCCTACGAGCAGTACTTC.

Written as DNA, the CDR3 is TGTGCCAGCAGTTCCCGGTGGGGGAATGATTCACCCCTCCACTTT. Translating it yields CASSSRWGNDSPLHF. This rearrangement joins TRBV6-5 to TRBJ1-6; tentatively, D is TRBD1 (5 bases). CDR3 length equals 15 residues. Looked up from germline, CDR1 is MNHEY and CDR2 is SVGAGI. The ends were cut back, 4 bases at V and 8 bases at J, with 15 bases in the middle.

This clonotype appeared many times. The chain couples TRBV7-8 to TRBJ1-2, with a tentative D call TRBD1 (6 bases). Looked up from germline, CDR1 is SGHVS and CDR2 is FQNEAQ. CDR3 length: 18 amino acids. Trimming took 6 bases from V and 7 from J, leaving 30 bases between them. CDR3 nucleotides: TGTGCCAGCAGTGACCTGACAGGAGGGCCCTCGGCCGGGAGTGGCTACACCTTC. Amino acid sequence: CASSDLTGGPSAGSGYTF.